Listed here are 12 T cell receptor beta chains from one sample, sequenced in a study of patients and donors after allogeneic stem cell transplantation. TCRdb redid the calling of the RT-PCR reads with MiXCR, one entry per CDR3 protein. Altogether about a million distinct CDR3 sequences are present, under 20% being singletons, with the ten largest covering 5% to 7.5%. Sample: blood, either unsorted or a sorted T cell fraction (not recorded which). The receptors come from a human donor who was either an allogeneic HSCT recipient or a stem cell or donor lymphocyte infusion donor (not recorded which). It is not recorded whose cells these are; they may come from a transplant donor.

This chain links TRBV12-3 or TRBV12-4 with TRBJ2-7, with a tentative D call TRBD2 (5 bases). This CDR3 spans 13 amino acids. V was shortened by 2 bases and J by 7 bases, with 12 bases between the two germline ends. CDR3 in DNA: TGTGCCAGCAGTTTAAGAACTACGGGAGAGCAGTACTTC. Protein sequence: CASSLRTTGEQYF.

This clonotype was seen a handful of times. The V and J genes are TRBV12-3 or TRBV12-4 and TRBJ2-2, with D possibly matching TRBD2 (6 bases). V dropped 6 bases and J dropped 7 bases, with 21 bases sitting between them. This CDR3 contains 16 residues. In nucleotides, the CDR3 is TGTGCCAGCAGCCCGGGCCCCAGGAGGGGCAACGGGGAGCTGTTTTTT. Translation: CASSPGPRRGNGELFF.

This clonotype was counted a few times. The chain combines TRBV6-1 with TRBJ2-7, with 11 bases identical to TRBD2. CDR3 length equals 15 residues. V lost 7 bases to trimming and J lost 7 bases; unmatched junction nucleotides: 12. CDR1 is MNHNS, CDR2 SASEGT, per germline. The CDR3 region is CASNPHRLAGGEQYF. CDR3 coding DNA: TGTGCCAGCAACCCCCATAGGCTAGCGGGGGGTGAGCAGTACTTC.

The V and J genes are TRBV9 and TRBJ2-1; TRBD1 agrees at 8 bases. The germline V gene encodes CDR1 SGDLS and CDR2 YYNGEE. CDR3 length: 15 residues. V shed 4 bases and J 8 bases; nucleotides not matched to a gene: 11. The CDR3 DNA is TGTGCCAGCAGCACCCGGGACAGGCCACCGGATGAGCAGTTCTTC. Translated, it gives CASSTRDRPPDEQFF.

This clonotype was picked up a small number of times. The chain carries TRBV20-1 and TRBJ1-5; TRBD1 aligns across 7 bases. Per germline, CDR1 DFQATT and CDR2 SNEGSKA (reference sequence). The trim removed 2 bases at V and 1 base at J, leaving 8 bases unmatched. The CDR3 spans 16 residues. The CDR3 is CSARPPRTGSNQPQHF. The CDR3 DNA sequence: TGCAGTGCTAGACCCCCTCGGACAGGCAGCAATCAGCCCCAGCATTTT.

The CDR3 spells CSVAGLDTDTQYF. CDR3 nucleotide sequence: TGCAGCGTTGCCGGACTTGACACAGATACGCAGTATTTT. The chain carries TRBV29-1 and TRBJ2-3, with TRBD2 as a possible D gene (5 bases). The ends were cut back, 4 bases at V and 2 bases at J, with 10 bases in the middle. The CDR3 sequence is 13 residues long. From germline, CDR1 is SQVTM and CDR2 ANQGSEA.

The CDR3 sequence is CASSFPIDGTSYEQYF. The CDR3 DNA reads TGTGCCAGCAGTTTCCCCATTGACGGAACCTCCTACGAGCAGTACTTC. The gene calls are TRBV28 and TRBJ2-7; D is unclear. The germline gives CDR1 MDHEN, CDR2 SYDVKM. The CDR3 is made up of 16 amino acids. V dropped 3 bases and J dropped 0 bases, with 15 bases sitting between them.

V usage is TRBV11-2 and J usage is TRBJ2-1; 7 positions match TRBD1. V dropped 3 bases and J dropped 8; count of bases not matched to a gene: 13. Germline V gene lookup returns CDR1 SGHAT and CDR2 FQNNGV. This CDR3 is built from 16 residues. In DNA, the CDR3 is TGTGCCAGCAGCTTGCTCAAGGGACAGTTAAACTATGAGCAGTTCTTC. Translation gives CASSLLKGQLNYEQFF. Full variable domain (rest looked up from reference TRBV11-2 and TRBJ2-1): EAGVAQSPRYKIIEKRQSVAFWCNPISGHATLYWYQQILGQGPKLLIQFQNNGVVDDSQLPKDRFSAERLKGVDSTLKIQPAKLEDSAVYLCASSLLKGQLNYEQFFGPGTRLTVL.

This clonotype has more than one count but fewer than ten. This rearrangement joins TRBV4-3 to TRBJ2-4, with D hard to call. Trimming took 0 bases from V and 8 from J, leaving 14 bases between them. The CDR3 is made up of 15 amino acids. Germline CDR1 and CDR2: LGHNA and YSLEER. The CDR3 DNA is TGCGCCAGCAGCCAAGATTGGTTAGGGTGGGACATTCAGTACTTC. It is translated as CASSQDWLGWDIQYF.

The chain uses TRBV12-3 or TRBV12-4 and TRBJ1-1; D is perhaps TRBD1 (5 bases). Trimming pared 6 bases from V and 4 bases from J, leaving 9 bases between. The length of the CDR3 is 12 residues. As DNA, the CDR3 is TGTGCCAGCAGGGGGGGGACCACTGAAGCTTTCTTT. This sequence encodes CASRGGTTEAFF.

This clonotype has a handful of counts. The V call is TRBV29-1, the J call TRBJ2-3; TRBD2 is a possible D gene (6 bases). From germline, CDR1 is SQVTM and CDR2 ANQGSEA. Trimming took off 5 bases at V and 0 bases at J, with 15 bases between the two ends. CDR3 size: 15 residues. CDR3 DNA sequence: TGCAGCGTTCATATTAGCGGAACTAGCACAGATACGCAGTATTTT. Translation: CSVHISGTSTDTQYF.

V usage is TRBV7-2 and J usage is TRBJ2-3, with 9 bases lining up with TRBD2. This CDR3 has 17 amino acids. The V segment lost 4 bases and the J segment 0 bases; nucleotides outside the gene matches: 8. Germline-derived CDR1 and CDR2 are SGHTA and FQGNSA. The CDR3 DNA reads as TGTGCCAGCAGCTACCTAGGCGGGGGGGCTAGCACAGATACGCAGTATTTT. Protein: CASSYLGGGASTDTQYF.